The present entry profiles one T cell receptor (beta chain) with its context. The source material, RNA transcripts, was used to amplify TCR beta CDR3 regions. The study used the HTBI primer set for a first-round RT-PCR of the TCR CDR3. MiXCR was run by TCRdb on the multiplex PCR reads, yielding one entry per CDR3 protein. Among under 400,000 distinct CDR3 sequences listed, 16% were seen once. Pregnant or lactating patients were excluded, as were those with uncontrolled infection or other autoimmune disease. Each diagnosis was grounded in clinical symptoms, serum thyroxine and TRAb, thyroid ultrasound, and orbital computed tomography. Each 10 ml fresh peripheral blood draw supplied the PBMCs. The CDR3 has 17 residues. V was pared by 3 bases and J by 7 bases, with 14 bases of the junction left unmatched. CDR1 SGHRS and CDR2 YFSETQ come from the germline V gene. The data were taken from a study of T cells in Graves' hyperthyroidism and ophthalmopathy.

This chain connects TRBV5-1 to TRBJ2-1; 9 bases match TRBD2. This TCR derives from a man aged 30 to 39 with Graves' hyperthyroidism. The source material was blood. CDR3 DNA sequence: TGCGCCAGCAGCTGGGGGGGTAGCGGGAGATCGGTAAATGAGCAGTTCTTC. It is translated as CASSWGGSGRSVNEQFF.